A selection of T cell receptor beta chains follows, all from one sample in a study of TIL therapy for anti-PD-1-resistant metastatic lung cancer. Data came from immunoSEQ multiplex PCR; TCRdb stores just in-frame clones and leaves some out. There are around 26,000 clones in the sample; over 55% occur only once, and more than 15% lies in the top ten. Sequenced here: tumor tissue, sampled at baseline. Every receptor here comes from a woman aged 30 to 85 with non-small cell lung cancer. Both conserved end residues are part of each CDR3. A D gene is named only where the DNA matches it firmly. Some rows have no size entry. The others give once, few or many, or a class for an expanded clone.

clone_size j_call d_call v_call cdr3_aa cdr3_nt
few TRBJ2-7 . TRBV29-1 CSVQSLYYEQYF TGCAGCGTTCAGAGCCTATACTACGAGCAGTACTTC
once TRBJ1-1 . TRBV7-8 CASSDRQVVNTEAFF TGTGCCAGCAGCGACCGACAGGTTGTGAACACTGAAGCTTTCTTT
. TRBJ2-5 . TRBV7-7 CASSLEPMGETQYF TGTGCCAGCAGCTTAGAACCGATGGGAGAGACCCAGTACTTC
once TRBJ2-7 . TRBV6-5 CASKVTDLKGYEQYF TGTGCCAGCAAAGTTACAGACCTAAAGGGCTACGAGCAGTACTTC
. TRBJ2-5 TRBD2 TRBV6-6 CATCSTRTSRETQYF TGTGCCACATGCAGTACCCGGACTAGTCGGGAGACCCAGTACTTC
few TRBJ1-1 . TRBV9 CASSRASGDTEAFF TGTGCCAGCAGTCGGGCCTCGGGGGACACTGAAGCTTTCTTT
. TRBJ2-1 . TRBV5-8 CASSLGIAAEQFF TGTGCCAGCAGCTTGGGGATAGCGGCAGAGCAGTTCTTC
. TRBJ2-1 . TRBV14 CASSPARGTPTYNEQFF TGTGCCAGCAGCCCAGCCAGAGGGACCCCCACCTACAATGAGCAGTTCTTC
. TRBJ1-5 TRBD1 TRBV19 CASSWGRGGNQPQHF TGTGCCAGTAGTTGGGGCAGGGGGGGCAATCAGCCCCAGCATTTT
. TRBJ2-1 . TRBV6-6 CASSYSGSGRNEQFF TGTGCCAGCAGTTACTCGGGGTCGGGTAGGAATGAGCAGTTCTTC
few TRBJ2-2 . TRBV13 CASFSRNLDTGELFF TGTGCCAGCTTCTCCAGAAACCTAGACACCGGGGAGCTGTTTTTT
. TRBJ1-5 . TRBV23-1 CASSLGVGNQPQHF TGCGCCAGCAGTCTAGGGGTGGGCAATCAGCCCCAGCATTTT
. TRBJ2-5 TRBD1 TRBV5-1 CASSLGDRVYETQYF TGCGCCAGCAGCTTGGGCGACAGGGTATACGAGACCCAGTACTTC
. TRBJ1-1 TRBD1 TRBV7-9 CASSLEPDRAAFF TGTGCCAGCAGCTTAGAGCCGGACAGGGCCGCTTTCTTT
. TRBJ1-5 . TRBV2 CASREGVRNQPQHF TGTGCCAGCAGGGAAGGGGTTCGGAATCAGCCCCAGCATTTT
. TRBJ1-1 TRBD1 TRBV7-9 CASRVGQAEAFF TGTGCCAGCAGGGTAGGACAGGCTGAAGCTTTCTTT
. TRBJ2-7 . TRBV11-2 CASSLERGSSYEQYF TGTGCCAGCAGCTTAGAGCGGGGAAGCTCCTACGAGCAGTACTTC
many TRBJ1-2 . TRBV18 CASSNPVRDHGYTF TGTGCCAGCTCTAACCCCGTTCGGGACCATGGCTACACCTTC